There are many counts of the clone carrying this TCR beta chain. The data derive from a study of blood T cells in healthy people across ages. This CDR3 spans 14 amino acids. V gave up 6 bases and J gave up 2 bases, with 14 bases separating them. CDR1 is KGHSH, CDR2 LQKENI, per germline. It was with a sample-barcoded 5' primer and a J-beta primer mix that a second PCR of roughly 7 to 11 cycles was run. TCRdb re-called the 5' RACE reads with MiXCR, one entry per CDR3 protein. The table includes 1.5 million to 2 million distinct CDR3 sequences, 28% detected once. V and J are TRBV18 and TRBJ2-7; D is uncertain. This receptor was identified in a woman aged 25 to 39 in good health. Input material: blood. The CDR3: CASSQGDGAYEQYF. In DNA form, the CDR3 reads TGTGCCAGCTCCCAAGGCGACGGAGCCTACGAGCAGTACTTC.